This T cell receptor beta chain was retrieved from a study of T cell repertoires in cytomegalovirus infection (dated by TCRdb to the late 2010s). Turning to the overall study: The HLA type of each donor mattered for the analysis, because public TCR beta signatures pointed to carriage of CMV infection along with the matching HLA type.

The sample was run on an Illumina HiSeq 1500. The raw public data were reprocessed by TCRdb itself: fastp quality trimming at Q25, MiXCR clonotype calling, in-frame beta chains only. Identical CDR3 protein sequences are pooled into one entry, listed with their most common genes and DNA. Here the sample has 150,000 to 200,000 distinct CDR3 sequences; approximately 18% occur a single time. The ten largest clones capture approximately 25% of the sample. This clonotype was counted between two and nine times. Its antigen has not been determined. Base qualities are not provided; no much larger clone lies one nucleotide away. The investigation overall reported the following: Cumulative frequency of public TCR beta family members discriminated carriers of CMV infection plus the relevant HLA type in this cohort and an independent approximately 350-donor cohort. The ex vivo response was dominated by HLA-C-restricted CMV-specific TCR beta clonotypes, and the single most frequent clonotype in two of eight donors was supplied by these HLA-C-restricted clonotypes.

Taken from cysteine to phenylalanine, the CDR3 has 16 residues. Only the CDR3 part of the read is kept: 48 bases, read in frame from the first base. Trimming leaves V shorter by 6 bases and J shorter by 0 bases, with the junction holding 9 bases beyond the gene matches. This clonotype was sampled from a human donor in good health (CMV status not recorded). Some clones in this sample may be carry-over from other donors' samples. The sample consisted of CD8+ T cells from PBMCs. Recombination linked TRBV12-3 or TRBV12-4 to TRBJ2-7; 9 middle bases align to TRBD1. The DNA reads TGTGCCAGCAGCACAACAGGGGGCCTAAGCTCCTACGAGCAGTACTTC. This gives the protein CASSTTGGLSSYEQYF.